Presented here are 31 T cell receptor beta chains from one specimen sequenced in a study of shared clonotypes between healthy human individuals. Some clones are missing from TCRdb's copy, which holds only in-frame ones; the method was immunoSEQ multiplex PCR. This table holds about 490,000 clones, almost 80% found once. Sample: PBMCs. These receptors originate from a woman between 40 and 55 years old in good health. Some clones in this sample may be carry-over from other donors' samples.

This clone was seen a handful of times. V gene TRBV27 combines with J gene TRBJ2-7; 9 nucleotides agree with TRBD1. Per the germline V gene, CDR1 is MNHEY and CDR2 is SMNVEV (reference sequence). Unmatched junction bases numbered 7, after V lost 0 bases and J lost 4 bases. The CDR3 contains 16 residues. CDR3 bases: TGTGCCAGCAGTTTATCCGGGACAGGGATAGGTTACGAGCAGTACTTC. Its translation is CASSLSGTGIGYEQYF.

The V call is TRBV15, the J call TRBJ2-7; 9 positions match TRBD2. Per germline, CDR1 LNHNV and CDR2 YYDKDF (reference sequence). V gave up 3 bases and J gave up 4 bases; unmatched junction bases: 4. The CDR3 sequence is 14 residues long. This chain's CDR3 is CATSRLLAGYEQYF. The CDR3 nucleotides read TGTGCCACCAGCAGGCTCCTAGCGGGATACGAGCAGTACTTC.

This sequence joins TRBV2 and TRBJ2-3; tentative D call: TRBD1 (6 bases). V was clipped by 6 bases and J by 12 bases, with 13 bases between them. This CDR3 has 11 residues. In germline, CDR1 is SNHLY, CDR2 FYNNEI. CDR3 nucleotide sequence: TGTGCCAGCAGCGAGACAGGAGGACAGTATTTT. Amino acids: CASSETGGQYF. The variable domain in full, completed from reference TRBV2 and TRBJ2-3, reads EPEVTQTPSHQVTQMGQEVILRCVPISNHLYFYWYRQILGQKVEFLVSFYNNEISEKSEIFDDQFSVERPDGSNFTLKIRSTKLEDSAMYFCASSETGGQYFGPGTRLTVL.

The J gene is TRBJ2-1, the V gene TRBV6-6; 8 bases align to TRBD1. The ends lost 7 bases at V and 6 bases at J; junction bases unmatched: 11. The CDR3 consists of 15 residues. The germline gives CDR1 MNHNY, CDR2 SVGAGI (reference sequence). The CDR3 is CASTRPGQGFNEQFF. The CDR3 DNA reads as TGTGCCAGCACCAGGCCAGGACAGGGATTCAATGAGCAGTTCTTC.

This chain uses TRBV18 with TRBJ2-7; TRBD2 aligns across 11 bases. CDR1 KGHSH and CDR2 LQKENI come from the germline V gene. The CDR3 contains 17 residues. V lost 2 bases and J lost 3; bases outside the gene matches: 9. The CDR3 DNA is TGTGCCAGCTCACCAGGGGGGCTAGCGGGAGGCCTCTACGAGCAGTACTTC. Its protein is CASSPGGLAGGLYEQYF.

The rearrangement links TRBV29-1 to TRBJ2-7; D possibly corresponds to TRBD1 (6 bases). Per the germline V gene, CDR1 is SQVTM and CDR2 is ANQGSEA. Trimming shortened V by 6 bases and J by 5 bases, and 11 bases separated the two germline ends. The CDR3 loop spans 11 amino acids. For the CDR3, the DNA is TGCAGCGTGGGTACAGGGAACGAGCAGTACTTC. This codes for CSVGTGNEQYF.

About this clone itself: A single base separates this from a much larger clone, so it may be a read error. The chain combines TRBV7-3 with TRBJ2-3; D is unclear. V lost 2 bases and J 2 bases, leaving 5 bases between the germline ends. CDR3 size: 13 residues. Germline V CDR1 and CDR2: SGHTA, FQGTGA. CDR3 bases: TGTGCCAGCAGCTTAGTTACCACAGATACGCAGTATTTT. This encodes CASSLVTTDTQYF. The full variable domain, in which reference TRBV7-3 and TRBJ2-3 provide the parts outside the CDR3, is GAGVSQTPSNKVTEKGKYVELRCDPISGHTALYWYRQSLGQGPEFLIYFQGTGAADDSGLPNDRFFAVRPEGSVSTLKIQRTERGDSAVYLCASSLVTTDTQYFGPGTRLTVL.

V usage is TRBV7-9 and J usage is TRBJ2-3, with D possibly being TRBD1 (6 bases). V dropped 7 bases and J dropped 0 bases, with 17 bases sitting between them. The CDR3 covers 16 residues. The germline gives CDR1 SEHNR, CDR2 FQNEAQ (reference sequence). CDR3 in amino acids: CASTGVRDTSTDTQYF. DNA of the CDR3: TGTGCCAGCACCGGGGTGAGGGACACTAGCACAGATACGCAGTATTTT.

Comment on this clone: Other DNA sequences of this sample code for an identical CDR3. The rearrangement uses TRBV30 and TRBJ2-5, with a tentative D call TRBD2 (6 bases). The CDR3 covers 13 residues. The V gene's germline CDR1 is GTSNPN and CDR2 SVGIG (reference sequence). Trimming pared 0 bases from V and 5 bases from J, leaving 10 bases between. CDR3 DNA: TGTGCCTGGAGTGTACGTCGGGGGGAGACCCAGTACTTC. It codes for CAWSVRRGETQYF.

The CDR3 is CAISASGGAGGYTF. DNA for the CDR3: TGTGCCATCAGTGCTTCAGGGGGCGCCGGTGGCTACACCTTC. The V gene is TRBV10-3, the J gene TRBJ1-2; 8 positions agree with TRBD1. Germline CDR1 ENHRY, CDR2 SYGVKD. The CDR3 sequence is 14 residues long. The ends lost 4 bases at V and 7 bases at J; junction bases unmatched: 8.

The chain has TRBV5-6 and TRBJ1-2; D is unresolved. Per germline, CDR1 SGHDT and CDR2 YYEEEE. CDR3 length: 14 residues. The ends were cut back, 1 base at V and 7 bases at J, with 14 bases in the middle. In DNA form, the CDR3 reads TGTGCCAGCAGCTTGTCCCTCCGAAGCCCTGGCTACACCTTC. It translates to CASSLSLRSPGYTF.

CDR3 sequence reads: CASSWGAGPYEQYF. DNA of the CDR3: TGTGCCAGCAGCTGGGGGGCGGGACCCTACGAGCAGTACTTC. V and J are TRBV4-2 and TRBJ2-7, with D possibly called TRBD1 or TRBD2 (6 bases each). CDR3 length equals 14 residues. CDR1 is LGHNA, CDR2 YNFKEQ, per germline. V was pared by 5 bases and J by 2 bases, with 13 bases between.

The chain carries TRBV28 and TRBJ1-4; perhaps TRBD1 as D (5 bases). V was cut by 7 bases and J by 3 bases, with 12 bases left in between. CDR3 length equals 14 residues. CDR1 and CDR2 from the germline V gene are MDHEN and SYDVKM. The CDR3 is CASTLRGPNEKLFF. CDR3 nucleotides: TGTGCCAGCACTCTGAGGGGCCCTAATGAAAAACTGTTTTTT.

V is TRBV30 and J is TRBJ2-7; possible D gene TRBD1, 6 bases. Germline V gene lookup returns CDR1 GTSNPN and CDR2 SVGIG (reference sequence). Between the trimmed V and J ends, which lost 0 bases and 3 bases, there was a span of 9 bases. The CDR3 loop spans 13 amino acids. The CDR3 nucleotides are TGTGCCTGGAGTGTGGCAGGGGTCTACGAGCAGTACTTC. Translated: CAWSVAGVYEQYF.

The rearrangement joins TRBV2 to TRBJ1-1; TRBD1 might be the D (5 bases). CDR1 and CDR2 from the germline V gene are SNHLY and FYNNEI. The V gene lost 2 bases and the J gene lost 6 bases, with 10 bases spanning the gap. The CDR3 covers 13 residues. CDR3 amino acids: CASSEQSGSEAFF. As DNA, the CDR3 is TGTGCCAGCAGTGAACAGTCAGGGTCTGAAGCTTTCTTT.

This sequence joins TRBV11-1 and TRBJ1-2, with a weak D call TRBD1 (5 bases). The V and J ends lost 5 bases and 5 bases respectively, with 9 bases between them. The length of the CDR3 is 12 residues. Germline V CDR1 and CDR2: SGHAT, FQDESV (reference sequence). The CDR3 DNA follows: TGTGCCAGCAGCAAGACAGATTATGGCTACACCTTC. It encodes CASSKTDYGYTF.

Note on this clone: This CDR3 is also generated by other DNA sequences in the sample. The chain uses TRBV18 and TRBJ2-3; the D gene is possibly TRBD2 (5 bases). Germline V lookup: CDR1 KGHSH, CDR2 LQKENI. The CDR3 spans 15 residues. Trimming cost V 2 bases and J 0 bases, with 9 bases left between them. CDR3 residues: CASSPTSSSTDTQYF. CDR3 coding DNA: TGTGCCAGCTCACCAACTAGTAGCAGCACAGATACGCAGTATTTT.

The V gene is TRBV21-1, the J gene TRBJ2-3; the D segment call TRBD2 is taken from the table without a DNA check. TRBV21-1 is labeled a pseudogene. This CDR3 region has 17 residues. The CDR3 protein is CASSKDETSGGTDTQYF. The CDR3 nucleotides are TGTGCCAGCAGCAAAGATGAGACTAGCGGGGGAACAGATACGCAGTATTTT.

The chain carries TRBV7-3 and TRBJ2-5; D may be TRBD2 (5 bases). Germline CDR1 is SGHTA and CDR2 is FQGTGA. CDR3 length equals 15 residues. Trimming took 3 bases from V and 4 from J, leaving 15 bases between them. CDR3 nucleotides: TGTGCCAGCAGCTTCCCCGGAGGCAGACGAGAGACCCAGTACTTC. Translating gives CASSFPGGRRETQYF.

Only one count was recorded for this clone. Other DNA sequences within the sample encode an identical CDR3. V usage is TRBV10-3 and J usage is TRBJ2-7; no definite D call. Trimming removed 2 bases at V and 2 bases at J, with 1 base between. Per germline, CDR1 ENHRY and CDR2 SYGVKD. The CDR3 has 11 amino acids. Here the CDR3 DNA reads TGTGCCATCAGTGAGGCCTACGAGCAGTACTTC. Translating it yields CAISEAYEQYF.

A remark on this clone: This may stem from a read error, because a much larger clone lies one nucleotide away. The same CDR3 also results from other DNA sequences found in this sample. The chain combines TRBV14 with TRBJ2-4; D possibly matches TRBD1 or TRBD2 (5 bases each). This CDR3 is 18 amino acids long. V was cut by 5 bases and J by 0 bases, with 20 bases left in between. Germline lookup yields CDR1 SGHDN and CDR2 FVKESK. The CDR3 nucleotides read TGTGCCAGCAGCAAAAGAGTGAGGGACCGTCTAGCCAAAAACATTCAGTACTTC. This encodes CASSKRVRDRLAKNIQYF.

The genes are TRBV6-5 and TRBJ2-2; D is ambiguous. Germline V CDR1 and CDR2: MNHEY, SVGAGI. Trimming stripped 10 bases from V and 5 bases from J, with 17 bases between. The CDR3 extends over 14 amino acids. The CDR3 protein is CATTRDVGTGELFF. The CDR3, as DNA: TGTGCCACCACGAGAGATGTTGGGACCGGGGAGCTGTTTTTT.

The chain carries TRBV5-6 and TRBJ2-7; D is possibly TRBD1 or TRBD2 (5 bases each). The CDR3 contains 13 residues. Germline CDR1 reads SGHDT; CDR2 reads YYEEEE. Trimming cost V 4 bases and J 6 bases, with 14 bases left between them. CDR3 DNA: TGTGCCAGCAGCGCCGGACGGGGACGCGAGCAGTACTTC. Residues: CASSAGRGREQYF.

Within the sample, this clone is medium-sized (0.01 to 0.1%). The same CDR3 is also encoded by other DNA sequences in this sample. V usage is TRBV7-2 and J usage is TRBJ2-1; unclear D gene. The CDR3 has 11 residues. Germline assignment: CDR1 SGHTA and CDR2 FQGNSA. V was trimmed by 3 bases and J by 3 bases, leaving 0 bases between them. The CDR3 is CASSFYNEQFF. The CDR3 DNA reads TGTGCCAGCAGCTTCTACAATGAGCAGTTCTTC.

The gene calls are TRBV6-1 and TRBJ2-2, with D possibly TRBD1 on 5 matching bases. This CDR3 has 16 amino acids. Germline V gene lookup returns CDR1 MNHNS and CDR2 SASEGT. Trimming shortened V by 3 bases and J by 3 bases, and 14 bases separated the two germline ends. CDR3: CASSDIRGRDTGELFF. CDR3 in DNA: TGTGCCAGCAGTGATATAAGGGGCCGGGACACCGGGGAGCTGTTTTTT.

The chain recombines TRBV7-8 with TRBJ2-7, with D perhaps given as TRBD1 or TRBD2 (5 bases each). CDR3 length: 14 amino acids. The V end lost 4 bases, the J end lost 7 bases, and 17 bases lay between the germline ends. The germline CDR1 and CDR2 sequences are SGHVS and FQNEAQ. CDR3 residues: CASSSRRGPGEQYF. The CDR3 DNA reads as TGTGCCAGCAGCTCCAGACGGGGACCTGGAGAGCAGTACTTC.

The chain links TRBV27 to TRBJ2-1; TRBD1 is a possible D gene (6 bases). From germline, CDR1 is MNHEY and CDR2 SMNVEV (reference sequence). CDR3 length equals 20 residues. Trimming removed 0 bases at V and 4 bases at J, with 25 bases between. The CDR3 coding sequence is TGTGCCAGCAGTTTATCTCCTTCCAGGTCGGGGAGTGGGACATACAATGAGCAGTTCTTC. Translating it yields CASSLSPSRSGSGTYNEQFF.

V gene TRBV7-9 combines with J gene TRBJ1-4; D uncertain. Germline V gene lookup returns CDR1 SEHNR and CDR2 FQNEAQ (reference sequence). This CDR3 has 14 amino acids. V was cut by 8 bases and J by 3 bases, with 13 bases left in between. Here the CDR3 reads CASLLDSSNEKLFF. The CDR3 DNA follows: TGTGCCAGCCTCCTAGATTCCTCTAATGAAAAACTGTTTTTT.

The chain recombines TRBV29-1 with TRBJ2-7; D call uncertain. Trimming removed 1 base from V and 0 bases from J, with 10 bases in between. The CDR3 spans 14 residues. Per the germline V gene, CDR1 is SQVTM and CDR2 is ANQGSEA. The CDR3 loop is CSVEAAPDSYEQYF. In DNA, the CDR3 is TGCAGCGTTGAAGCCGCGCCGGACTCCTACGAGCAGTACTTC.

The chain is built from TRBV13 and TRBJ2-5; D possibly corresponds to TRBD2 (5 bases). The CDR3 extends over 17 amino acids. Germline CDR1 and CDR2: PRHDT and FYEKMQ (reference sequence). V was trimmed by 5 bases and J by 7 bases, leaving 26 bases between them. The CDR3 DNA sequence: TGTGCCAGCAGCCGGACTGAATGGCAGTCGATGTTCGGGACCCAGTACTTC. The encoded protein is CASSRTEWQSMFGTQYF.

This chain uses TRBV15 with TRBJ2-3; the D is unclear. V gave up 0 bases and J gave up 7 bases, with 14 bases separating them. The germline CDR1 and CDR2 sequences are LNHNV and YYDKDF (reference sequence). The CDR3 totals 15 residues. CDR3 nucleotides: TGTGCCACCAGCAGAGATATCGGGCCGGCGAATACGCAGTATTTT. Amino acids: CATSRDIGPANTQYF.